What follows are 27 T cell receptor beta chains derived from one specimen sequenced in a study of blood T cell repertoires in COVID-19. Measured with immunoSEQ multiplex PCR; TCRdb has only the in-frame clones, and not every one. The table has about 140,000 clones, over 60% seen once. Source material: peripheral blood. These receptors all stem from a woman of 80 years or more with active or convalescent COVID-19.

This rearrangement joins TRBV7-9 to TRBJ1-6; D call uncertain. The germline V gene encodes CDR1 SEHNR and CDR2 FQNEAQ (reference sequence). The CDR3 covers 16 residues. V was cut by 1 base and J by 7 bases, with 14 bases left in between. CDR3 DNA: TGTGCCAGCAGCTTAGACTGGGCGACCAGGAATTCACCCCTCCACTTT. Its translation: CASSLDWATRNSPLHF.

J is TRBJ1-3 and V is TRBV10-3, with TRBD1 matching 11 bases. CDR3 size: 17 residues. The germline V gene has CDR1 ENHRY and CDR2 SYGVKD. Losses at the gene ends were 4 bases for V and 0 bases for J; bases not matched to a gene: 5. CDR3 sequence: CAISGDRGGISGNTIYF. The DNA of the CDR3 is TGTGCCATCAGTGGGGACAGGGGGGGAATCTCTGGAAACACCATATATTTT.

The gene calls are TRBV7-2 and TRBJ2-5; D may be TRBD2 (7 bases). This CDR3 is built from 17 residues. V dropped 0 bases and J dropped 4 bases, with 18 bases sitting between them. Germline V gene lookup returns CDR1 SGHTA and CDR2 FQGNSA. For the CDR3, the DNA is TGTGCCAGCAGCTTAGCGAAGGGGGGGCTTAGAATAGAGACCCAGTACTTC. As protein: CASSLAKGGLRIETQYF.

This chain joins TRBV4-3 and TRBJ1-2; tentatively, D is TRBD1 (6 bases). The CDR3 covers 14 residues. Germline CDR1 LGHNA, CDR2 YSLEER. The V gene lost 1 base and the J gene lost 9 bases, with 15 bases spanning the gap. The CDR3 bases are TGCGCCAGCAGCCAAGGAGGGGGGGATGGGCGCTACACCTTC. It is translated as CASSQGGGDGRYTF.

The rearrangement joins TRBV2 to TRBJ1-2, with 11 bases identical to TRBD1. This CDR3 has 14 residues. With 5 bases clipped from V and 5 bases from J, the junction kept 4 bases outside the gene matches. Germline CDR1 is SNHLY and CDR2 is FYNNEI. DNA for the CDR3: TGTGCCAGCAGTAGGACAGGGGGCACGTATGGCTACACCTTC. The encoded protein is CASSRTGGTYGYTF.

This clone was detected a few times. This chain links TRBV11-2 with TRBJ2-3; tentatively, D is TRBD2 (5 bases). This CDR3 is 14 amino acids long. Trimming shortened V by 5 bases and J by 2 bases, and 11 bases separated the two germline ends. Germline CDR1 reads SGHAT; CDR2 reads FQNNGV. DNA for the CDR3: TGTGCCAGCAGCCCGGGAAGATTCACAGATACGCAGTATTTT. Its protein product is CASSPGRFTDTQYF. Supplemented by reference TRBV11-2 and TRBJ2-3, the full variable domain reads EAGVAQSPRYKIIEKRQSVAFWCNPISGHATLYWYQQILGQGPKLLIQFQNNGVVDDSQLPKDRFSAERLKGVDSTLKIQPAKLEDSAVYLCASSPGRFTDTQYFGPGTRLTVL.

The chain links TRBV5-1 to TRBJ2-1; TRBD2 is a possible D gene (5 bases). This CDR3 comprises 15 residues. Per germline, CDR1 SGHRS and CDR2 YFSETQ. Between the trimmed V and J ends, which lost 1 base and 6 bases, there was a span of 14 bases. The CDR3 region is CASSLTTFAGNEQFF. The CDR3 DNA reads as TGCGCCAGCAGCTTGACGACCTTCGCGGGCAATGAGCAGTTCTTC.

The V call is TRBV2, the J call TRBJ1-5; D is unclear. This CDR3 contains 12 residues. V lost 7 bases and J 4 bases, leaving 8 bases between the germline ends. Germline CDR1 is SNHLY and CDR2 is FYNNEI. The CDR3 DNA follows: TGTGCCAGCACCCGTTATAATCAGCCCCAGCATTTT. Translation: CASTRYNQPQHF.

This clone was seen a single time. The chain links TRBV7-9 to TRBJ2-5; D not certain. V was shortened by 6 bases and J by 7 bases, with 12 bases between the two germline ends. Germline-derived CDR1 and CDR2 are SEHNR and FQNEAQ (reference sequence). The CDR3 sequence is 12 residues long. CDR3 in DNA: TGTGCCAGCAGGCGAAGTTCAGGGACCCAGTACTTC. Translation: CASRRSSGTQYF.

CDR3 bases: TGTGCCAGCAGCTCAACAGGGAAGGGCACCGGGGAGCTGTTTTTT. This encodes CASSSTGKGTGELFF. The genes are TRBV7-9 and TRBJ2-2, with D maybe TRBD1 (6 bases). CDR1 is SEHNR, CDR2 FQNEAQ, per germline (reference sequence). V lost 4 bases and J 4 bases, leaving 13 bases between the germline ends. The CDR3 has 15 amino acids. Variable domain in full (rest from reference TRBV7-9 and TRBJ2-2): DTGVSQNPRHKITKRGQNVTFRCDPISEHNRLYWYRQTLGQGPEFLTYFQNEAQLEKSRLLSDRFSAERPKGSFSTLEIQRTEQGDSAMYLCASSSTGKGTGELFFGEGSRLTVL.

The count of this clone is one. The chain couples TRBV18 to TRBJ2-7, with D maybe TRBD1 (7 bases). The germline V gene has CDR1 KGHSH and CDR2 LQKENI. The V gene lost 6 bases and the J gene lost 7 bases, with 16 bases spanning the gap. The CDR3 sequence is 13 residues long. The chain's CDR3 is CASSSDRAGEQYF. The DNA for the CDR3 is TGTGCCAGCTCGAGTGACAGGGCGGGGGAGCAGTACTTC.

This clone was recorded many times. The genes are TRBV3-1 (or the pseudogene TRBV3-2) and TRBJ1-2; 7 nucleotides match TRBD1. V shed 6 bases and J 0 bases; nucleotides not matched to a gene: 7. The CDR3 has 15 amino acids. In germline, CDR1 is LGHDT, CDR2 YNNKEL (reference sequence). CDR3 loop: CASSHQDRTNYGYTF. The CDR3 region has the DNA TGTGCCAGCAGTCATCAGGACAGGACTAACTATGGCTACACCTTC.

In the case of this clone: At one end, the junction sequence differs from germline, possibly due to a read error. This chain uses TRBV18 with TRBJ1-6, with a possible D match to TRBD1 (5 bases). Germline CDR1 is KGHSH and CDR2 is LQKENI. The CDR3 spans 16 residues. CDR3 DNA sequence: TGTGCCAGCTCCCCACTGGACATCTCCTATAATTCACCCCTCCACTTT. Translating it yields CASSPLDISYNSPLHF. The entire variable domain, with the rest obtained from reference TRBV18 and TRBJ1-6, is as follows: NAGVMQNPRHLVRRRGQEARLRCSPMKGHSHVYWYRQLPEEGLKFMVYLQKENIIDESGMPKERFSAEFPKEGPSILRIQQVVRGDSAAYFCASSPLDISYNSPLHFGNGTRLTVT.

The genes are TRBV29-1 and TRBJ1-1; D is unclear. The CDR3 spans 13 residues. Per the germline V gene, CDR1 is SQVTM and CDR2 is ANQGSEA. V was shortened by 3 bases and J by 1 base, with 9 bases between the two germline ends. The CDR3 reads CSVEHRENTEAFF. The CDR3 nucleotides are TGCAGCGTTGAGCATCGAGAGAACACTGAAGCTTTCTTT. Together with reference TRBV29-1 and TRBJ1-1, the CDR3 gives the full variable domain: SAVISQKPSRDICQRGTSLTIQCQVDSQVTMMFWYRQQPGQSLTLIATANQGSEATYESGFVIDKFPISRPNLTFSTLTVSNMSPEDSSIYLCSVEHRENTEAFFGQGTRLTVV.

The chain is built from TRBV4-1 and TRBJ2-1; 7 bases are a match to TRBD2. CDR1 is MGHRA and CDR2 is YSYEKL in the germline V gene. This CDR3 is built from 15 residues. Unmatched junction bases numbered 4, after V lost 4 bases and J lost 1 base. CDR3 sequence reads: CASSLSGESYNEQFF. The CDR3 coding sequence is TGCGCCAGCAGCCTAAGCGGGGAGTCCTACAATGAGCAGTTCTTC.

The chain carries TRBV4-1 and TRBJ2-3, with no clear D. CDR1 MGHRA and CDR2 YSYEKL come from the germline V gene. The CDR3 contains 15 residues. Trimming left V 5 bases short and J 6 bases short, with 18 bases between. Here the CDR3 reads CASSKGPVKSDTQYF. The CDR3 region has the DNA TGCGCCAGCAGCAAAGGCCCAGTTAAATCCGATACGCAGTATTTT.

The V gene is TRBV30, the J gene TRBJ1-6; D gene uncertain. Germline CDR1 is GTSNPN and CDR2 is SVGIG (reference sequence). The CDR3 extends over 14 amino acids. Trimming removed 0 bases at V and 7 bases at J, with 10 bases between. CDR3 in amino acids: CAWSVNIRNSPLHF. CDR3 bases: TGTGCCTGGAGTGTAAATATCAGGAATTCACCCCTCCACTTT. The full variable domain, in which reference TRBV30 and TRBJ1-6 provide the parts outside the CDR3, is SQTIHQWPATLVQPVGSPLSLECTVEGTSNPNLYWYRQAAGRGLQLLFYSVGIGQISSEVPQNLSASRPQDRQFILSSKKLLLSDSGFYLCAWSVNIRNSPLHFGNGTRLTVT.

The V gene is TRBV3-1 (or the pseudogene TRBV3-2), the J gene TRBJ2-3, with 10 bases fitting TRBD2. The J segment lost 4 bases and the V segment lost 4 bases, leaving 5 bases of the junction unmatched. This CDR3 is built from 15 residues. Per germline, CDR1 LGHDT and CDR2 YNNKEL (reference sequence). CDR3 nucleotide sequence: TGTGCCAGCAGCCGAAGCGGGGGGGGCCCAGATACGCAGTATTTT. Encoded protein: CASSRSGGGPDTQYF.

This chain's CDR3 is CASSKPTGLPSSGSYEQYF. CDR3 sequence (DNA): TGTGCCAGCAGTAAGCCGACGGGACTTCCAAGCTCAGGGTCCTACGAGCAGTACTTC. The gene calls are TRBV6-2 or TRBV6-3 and TRBJ2-7; TRBD2 is a possible D gene (6 bases). The CDR3 covers 19 residues. The germline V and J ends were trimmed by 5 bases and 1 base, with 27 bases remaining between them. The germline gives CDR1 MNHEY, CDR2 SVGEGT.

The chain recombines TRBV27 with TRBJ1-6, with 7 bases matching TRBD1. V was clipped by 3 bases and J by 14 bases; unmatched bases: 10. This CDR3 has 14 residues. CDR1 is MNHEY and CDR2 is SMNVEV in the germline V gene (reference sequence). CDR3 coding DNA: TGTGCCAGCAGTTTGGACAGGTCAATTACAACCCTCCACTTT. It translates to CASSLDRSITTLHF.

The gene calls are TRBV23-1 and TRBJ1-5; D remains unclear. TRBV23-1 is filed as an ORF, its function uncertain. Deletions cut 10 bases from V and 0 bases from J, with 25 bases between. The CDR3 is made up of 18 amino acids. Here the CDR3 DNA reads TGCGCCACCCCCTGGAGGACTGGAACGAACCATAGCAATCAGCCCCAGCATTTT. It translates to CATPWRTGTNHSNQPQHF.

The genes are TRBV9 and TRBJ1-1; D possibly corresponds to TRBD1 (6 bases). Germline lookup yields CDR1 SGDLS and CDR2 YYNGEE. V lost 4 bases and J lost 1, with 11 bases in between. This CDR3 spans 14 amino acids. Here the CDR3 DNA reads TGTGCCAGCAGCTCGGGGACACGGAACACTGAAGCTTTCTTT. This gives the protein CASSSGTRNTEAFF.

The chain recombines TRBV18 with TRBJ2-3, with 7 bases lining up with TRBD2. The CDR3 is 16 amino acids. V lost 0 bases and J lost 2; bases outside the gene matches: 5. The germline V gene has CDR1 KGHSH and CDR2 LQKENI. The CDR3 here is CASSPPSGGLTDTQYF. For the CDR3, the DNA is TGTGCCAGCTCACCACCGTCGGGGGGTCTCACAGATACGCAGTATTTT. The full variable domain, with the rest looked up from reference TRBV18 and TRBJ2-3, is NAGVMQNPRHLVRRRGQEARLRCSPMKGHSHVYWYRQLPEEGLKFMVYLQKENIIDESGMPKERFSAEFPKEGPSILRIQQVVRGDSAAYFCASSPPSGGLTDTQYFGPGTRLTVL.

The chain employs TRBV28 and TRBJ1-2; D is undetermined. CDR1 is MDHEN and CDR2 is SYDVKM in the germline V gene. V shed 5 bases and J shed 0 bases, with 7 bases lying between them. The CDR3 extends over 13 amino acids. This CDR3 reads CASSQTANYGYTF. In nucleotides, the CDR3 is TGTGCCAGCAGTCAAACAGCTAACTATGGCTACACCTTC.

The chain employs TRBV18 and TRBJ2-5; 9 bases line up with TRBD1. The CDR3 extends over 15 amino acids. J lost 5 bases, V lost 3 bases, and 7 bases had no gene match. From germline, CDR1 is KGHSH and CDR2 LQKENI. The CDR3 sequence is CASSPGQGISETQYF. CDR3 DNA: TGTGCCAGCTCACCGGGACAGGGTATTTCGGAGACCCAGTACTTC.

The chain joins TRBV6-2 or TRBV6-3 to TRBJ1-5, with D unclear. The germline gives CDR1 MNHEY, CDR2 SVGEGT. This CDR3 is built from 13 residues. V lost 5 bases and J 6 bases, leaving 11 bases between the germline ends. This CDR3 reads CASSPEGPQPQHF. The CDR3 coding sequence is TGTGCCAGCAGTCCCGAGGGTCCTCAGCCCCAGCATTTT.

CDR3 sequence reads: CASSIGAGTKEKLFF. The CDR3 bases are TGTGCCAGTAGTATAGGAGCGGGAACGAAAGAAAAACTGTTTTTT. The chain carries TRBV19 and TRBJ1-4, with unresolved D. V lost 1 base to trimming and J lost 8 bases, with 14 bases between them. This CDR3 region has 15 residues. Germline CDR1 LNHDA, CDR2 SQIVND (reference sequence). Variable domain in full (rest from reference TRBV19 and TRBJ1-4): DGGITQSPKYLFRKEGQNVTLSCEQNLNHDAMYWYRQDPGQGLRLIYYSQIVNDFQKGDIAEGYSVSREKKESFPLTVTSAQKNPTAFYLCASSIGAGTKEKLFFGSGTQLSVL.